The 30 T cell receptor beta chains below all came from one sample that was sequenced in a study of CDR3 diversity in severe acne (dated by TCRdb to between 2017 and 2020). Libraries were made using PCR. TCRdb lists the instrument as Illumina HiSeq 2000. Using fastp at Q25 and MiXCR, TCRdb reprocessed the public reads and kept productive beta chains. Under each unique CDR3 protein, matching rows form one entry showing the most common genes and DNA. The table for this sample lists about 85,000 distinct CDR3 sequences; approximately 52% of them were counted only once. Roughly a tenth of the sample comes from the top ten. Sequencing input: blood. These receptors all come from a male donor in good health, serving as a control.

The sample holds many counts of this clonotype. CDR3 bases: TGTGCCAGCAGCTTGTTTGGGGGGACTGAAGCTTTCTTT. It encodes CASSLFGGTEAFF. The rearrangement joins TRBV5-8 to TRBJ1-1, with a possible D match to TRBD1 (5 bases). The CDR3 sequence is 13 residues long. The V end was cut by 1 base, the J end by 5 bases, with 9 bases between. Germline V CDR1 and CDR2: SGHTS, YDEGEE.

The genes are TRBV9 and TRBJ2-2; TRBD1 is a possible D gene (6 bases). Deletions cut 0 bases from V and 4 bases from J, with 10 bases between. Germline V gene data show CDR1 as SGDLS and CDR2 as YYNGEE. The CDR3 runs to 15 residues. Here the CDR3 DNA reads TGTGCCAGCAGCGTAGACAGGGTCGGCACCGGGGAGCTGTTTTTT. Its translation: CASSVDRVGTGELFF. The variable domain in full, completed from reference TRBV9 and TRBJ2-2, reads DSGVTQTPKHLITATGQRVTLRCSPRSGDLSVYWYQQSLDQGLQFLIQYYNGEERAKGNILERFSAQQFPDLHSELNLSSLELGDSALYFCASSVDRVGTGELFFGEGSRLTVL.

The CDR3 protein is CASSGGYRDYGYTF. CDR3 in DNA: TGTGCCAGCAGTGGGGGGTACAGAGACTATGGCTACACCTTC. The chain recombines TRBV6-1 with TRBJ1-2; TRBD1 is a possible D gene (5 bases). There are 14 residues in the CDR3. The V gene lost 4 bases and the J gene lost 3 bases, with 12 bases spanning the gap. Germline lookup yields CDR1 MNHNS and CDR2 SASEGT.

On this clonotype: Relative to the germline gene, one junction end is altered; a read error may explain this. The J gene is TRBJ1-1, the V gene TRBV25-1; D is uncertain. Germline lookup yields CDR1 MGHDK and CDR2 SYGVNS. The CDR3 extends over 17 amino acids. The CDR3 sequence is CASSQGSIPGKDTEAFF. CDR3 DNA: TGCGCCAGCAGCCAAGGTAGTATTCCGGGGAAAGACACTGAAGCTTTCTTT.

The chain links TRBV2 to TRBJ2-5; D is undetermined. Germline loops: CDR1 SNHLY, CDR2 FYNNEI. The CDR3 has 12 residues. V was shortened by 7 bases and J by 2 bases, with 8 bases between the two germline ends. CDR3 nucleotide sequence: TGTGCCAGCATAGGACCGCAAGAGACCCAGTACTTC. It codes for CASIGPQETQYF. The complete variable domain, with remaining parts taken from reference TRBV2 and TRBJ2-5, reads EPEVTQTPSHQVTQMGQEVILRCVPISNHLYFYWYRQILGQKVEFLVSFYNNEISEKSEIFDDQFSVERPDGSNFTLKIRSTKLEDSAMYFCASIGPQETQYFGPGTRLLVL.

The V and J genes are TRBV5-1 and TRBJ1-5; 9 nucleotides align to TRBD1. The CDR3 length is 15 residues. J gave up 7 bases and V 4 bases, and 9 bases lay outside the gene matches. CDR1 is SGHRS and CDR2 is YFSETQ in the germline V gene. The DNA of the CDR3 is TGCGCCAGCAGCCATGGGACAGGGTTCAGGCAGCCCCAGCATTTT. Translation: CASSHGTGFRQPQHF. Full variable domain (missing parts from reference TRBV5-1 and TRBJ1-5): KAGVTQTPRYLIKTRGQQVTLSCSPISGHRSVSWYQQTPGQGLQFLFEYFSETQRNKGNFPGRFSGRQFSNSRSEMNVSTLELGDSALYLCASSHGTGFRQPQHFGDGTRLSIL.

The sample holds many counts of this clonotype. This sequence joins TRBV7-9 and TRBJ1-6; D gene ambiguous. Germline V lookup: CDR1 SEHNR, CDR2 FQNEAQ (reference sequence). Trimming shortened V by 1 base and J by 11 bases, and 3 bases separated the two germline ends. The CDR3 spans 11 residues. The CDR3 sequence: CASSLGAPLHF. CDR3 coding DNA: TGTGCCAGCAGCTTAGGGGCACCCCTCCACTTT.

The CDR3 protein is CASSYSFLAGISTDTQFF. CDR3 in DNA: TGTGCCAGCAGTTACTCATTCCTAGCGGGAATAAGCACAGATACGCAGTTCTTC. This chain connects TRBV6-5 to TRBJ2-1, with 9 bases that match TRBD2. Germline-derived CDR1 and CDR2 are MNHEY and SVGAGI. Trimming removed 0 bases from V and 12 bases from J; junction bases left unmatched: 18. The CDR3 spans 18 residues.

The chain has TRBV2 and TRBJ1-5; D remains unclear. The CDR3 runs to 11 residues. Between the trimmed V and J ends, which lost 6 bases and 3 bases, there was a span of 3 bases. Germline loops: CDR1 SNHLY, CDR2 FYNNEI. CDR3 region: CASRLNQPQHF. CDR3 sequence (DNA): TGTGCCAGCAGACTCAATCAGCCCCAGCATTTT.

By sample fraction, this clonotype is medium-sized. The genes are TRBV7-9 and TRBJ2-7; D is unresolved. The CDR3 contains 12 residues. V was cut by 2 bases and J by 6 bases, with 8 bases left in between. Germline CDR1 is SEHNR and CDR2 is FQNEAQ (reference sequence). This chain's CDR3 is CASSLPAGEQYF. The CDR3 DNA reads TGTGCCAGCAGCTTACCGGCAGGCGAGCAGTACTTC.

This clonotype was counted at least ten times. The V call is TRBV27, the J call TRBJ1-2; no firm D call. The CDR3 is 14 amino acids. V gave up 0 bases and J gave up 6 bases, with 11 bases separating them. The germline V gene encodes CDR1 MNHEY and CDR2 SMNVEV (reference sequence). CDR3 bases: TGTGCCAGCAGTTTATCCCTCTCGACGGATGGCTACACCTTC. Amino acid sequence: CASSLSLSTDGYTF.

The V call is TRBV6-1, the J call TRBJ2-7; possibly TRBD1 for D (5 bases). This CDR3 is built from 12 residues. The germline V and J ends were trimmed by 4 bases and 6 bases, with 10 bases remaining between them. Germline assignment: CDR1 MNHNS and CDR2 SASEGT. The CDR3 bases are TGTGCCAGCAGTGCCGGCAGGGTCGAGCAGTACTTC. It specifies CASSAGRVEQYF.

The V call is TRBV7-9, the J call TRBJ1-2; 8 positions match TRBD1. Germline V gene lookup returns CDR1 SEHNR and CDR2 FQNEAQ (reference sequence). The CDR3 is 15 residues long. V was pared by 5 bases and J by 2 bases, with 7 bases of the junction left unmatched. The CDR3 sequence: CASSTRTGKNYGYTF. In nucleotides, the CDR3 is TGTGCCAGCAGCACTCGGACAGGGAAGAACTATGGCTACACCTTC.

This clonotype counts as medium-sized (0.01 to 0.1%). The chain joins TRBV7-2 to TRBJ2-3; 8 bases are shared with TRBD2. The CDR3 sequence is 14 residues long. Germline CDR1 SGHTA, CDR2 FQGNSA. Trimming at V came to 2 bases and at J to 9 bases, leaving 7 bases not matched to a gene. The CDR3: CASSLSAGGGTQYF. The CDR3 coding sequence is TGTGCCAGCAGCTTATCGGCGGGGGGAGGGACGCAGTATTTT. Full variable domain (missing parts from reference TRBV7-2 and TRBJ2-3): GAGVSQSPSNKVTEKGKDVELRCDPISGHTALYWYRQSLGQGLEFLIYFQGNSAPDKSGLPSDRFSAERTGGSVSTLTIQRTQQEDSAVYLCASSLSAGGGTQYFGPGTRLTVL.

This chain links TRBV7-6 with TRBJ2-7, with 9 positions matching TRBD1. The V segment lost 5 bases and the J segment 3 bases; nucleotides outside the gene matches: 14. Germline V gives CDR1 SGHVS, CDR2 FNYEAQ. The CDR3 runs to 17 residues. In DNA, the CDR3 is TGTGCCAGCAGCCCTAGAGTGTTGGGACAGGGTATCTACGAGCAGTACTTC. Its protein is CASSPRVLGQGIYEQYF.

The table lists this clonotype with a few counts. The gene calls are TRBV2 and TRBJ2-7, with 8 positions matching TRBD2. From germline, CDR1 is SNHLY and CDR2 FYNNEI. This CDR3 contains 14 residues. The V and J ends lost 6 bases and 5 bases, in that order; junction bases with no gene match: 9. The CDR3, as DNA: TGTGCCAGCAGGGGTGGACATAGCGGGAACGAGCAGTACTTC. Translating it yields CASRGGHSGNEQYF.

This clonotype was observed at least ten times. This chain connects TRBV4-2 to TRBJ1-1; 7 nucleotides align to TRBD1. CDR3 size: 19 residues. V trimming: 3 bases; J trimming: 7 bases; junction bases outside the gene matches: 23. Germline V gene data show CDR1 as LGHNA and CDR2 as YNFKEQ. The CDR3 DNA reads TGTGCCAGCAGCCAGAGACGGGGGGCAGGGGGAGAGGGTTACATTGAAGCTTTCTTT. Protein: CASSQRRGAGGEGYIEAFF.

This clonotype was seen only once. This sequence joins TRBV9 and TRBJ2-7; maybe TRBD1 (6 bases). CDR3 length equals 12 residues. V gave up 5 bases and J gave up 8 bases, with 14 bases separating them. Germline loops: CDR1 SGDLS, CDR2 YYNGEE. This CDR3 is CASSSGEYKQYF. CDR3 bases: TGTGCCAGCAGTTCAGGGGAATACAAGCAGTACTTC.

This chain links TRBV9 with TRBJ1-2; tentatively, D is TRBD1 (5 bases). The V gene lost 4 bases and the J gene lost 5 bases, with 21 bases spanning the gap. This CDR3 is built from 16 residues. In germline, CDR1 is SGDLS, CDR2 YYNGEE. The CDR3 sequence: CASSRGQGGRRYGYTF. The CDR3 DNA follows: TGTGCCAGCAGCCGCGGGCAGGGAGGTCGTCGATATGGCTACACCTTC.

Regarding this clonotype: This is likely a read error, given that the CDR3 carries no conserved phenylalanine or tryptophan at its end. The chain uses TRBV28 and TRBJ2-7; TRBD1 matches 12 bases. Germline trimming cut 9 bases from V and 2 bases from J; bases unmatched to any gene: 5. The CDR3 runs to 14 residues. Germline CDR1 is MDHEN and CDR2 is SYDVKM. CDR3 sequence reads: CARGGTGGAYEQYL. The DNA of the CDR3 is TGTGCCAGGGGAGGGACAGGGGGCGCCTACGAGCAGTACCTC.

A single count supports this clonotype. The chain's CDR3 is CASGSPGYGYTF. In DNA, the CDR3 is TGTGCCAGTGGGAGTCCCGGCTATGGCTACACCTTC. The chain employs TRBV19 and TRBJ1-2; unclear D gene. Germline-derived CDR1 and CDR2 are LNHDA and SQIVND (reference sequence). The CDR3 covers 12 residues. Between the trimmed V and J ends, which lost 8 bases and 4 bases, there was a span of 11 bases.

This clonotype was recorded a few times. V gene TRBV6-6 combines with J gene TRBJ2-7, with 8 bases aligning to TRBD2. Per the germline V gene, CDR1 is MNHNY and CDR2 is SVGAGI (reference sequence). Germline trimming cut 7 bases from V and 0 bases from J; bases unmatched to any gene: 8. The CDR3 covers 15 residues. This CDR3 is CASTPGGSSSYEQYF. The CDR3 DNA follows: TGTGCCAGCACCCCGGGGGGGTCCAGCTCCTACGAGCAGTACTTC.

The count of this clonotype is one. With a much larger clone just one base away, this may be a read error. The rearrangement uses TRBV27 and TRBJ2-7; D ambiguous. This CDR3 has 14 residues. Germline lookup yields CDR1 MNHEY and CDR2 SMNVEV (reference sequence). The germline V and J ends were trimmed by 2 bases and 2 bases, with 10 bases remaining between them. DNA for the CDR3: TGTGCCAGCAGTTTAGATCGGGCAGCCTACGAGCAGTACTTC. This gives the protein CASSLDRAAYEQYF.

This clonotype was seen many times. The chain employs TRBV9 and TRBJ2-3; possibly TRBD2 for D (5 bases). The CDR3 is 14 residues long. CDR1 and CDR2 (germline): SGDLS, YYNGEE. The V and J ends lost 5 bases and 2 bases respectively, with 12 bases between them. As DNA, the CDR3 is TGTGCCAGCAGTCACGGGGAGCTCACAGATACGCAGTATTTT. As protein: CASSHGELTDTQYF.

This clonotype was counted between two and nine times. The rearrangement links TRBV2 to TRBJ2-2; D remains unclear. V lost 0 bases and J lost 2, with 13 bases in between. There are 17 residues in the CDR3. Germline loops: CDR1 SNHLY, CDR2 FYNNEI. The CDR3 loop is CASSEARLRTNTGELFF. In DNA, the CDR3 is TGTGCCAGCAGTGAAGCGCGTCTCAGGACCAACACCGGGGAGCTGTTTTTT.

The CDR3 protein is CSARVYPGEQYF. CDR3 DNA sequence: TGCAGTGCTCGGGTTTATCCGGGGGAGCAGTACTTC. The chain recombines TRBV20-1 with TRBJ2-7; D is perhaps TRBD2 (5 bases). This CDR3 has 12 residues. With 5 bases removed from V and 7 bases from J, the gap between germline ends came to 15 bases. Germline V gene lookup returns CDR1 DFQATT and CDR2 SNEGSKA (reference sequence).

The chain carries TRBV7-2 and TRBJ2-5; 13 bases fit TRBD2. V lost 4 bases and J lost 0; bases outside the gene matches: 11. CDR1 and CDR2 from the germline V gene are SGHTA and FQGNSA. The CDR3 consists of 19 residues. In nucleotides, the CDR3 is TGTGCCAGCAGCTATCCCGGGACTAGCGGGAACCTGTACCAAGAGACCCAGTACTTC. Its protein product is CASSYPGTSGNLYQETQYF.

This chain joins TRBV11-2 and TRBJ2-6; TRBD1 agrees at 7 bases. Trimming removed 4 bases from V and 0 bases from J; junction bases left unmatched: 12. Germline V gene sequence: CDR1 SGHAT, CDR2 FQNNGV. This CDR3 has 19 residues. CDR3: CASSSLPGQSFSGANVLTF. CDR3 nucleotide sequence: TGTGCCAGCAGCTCCCTACCGGGACAGTCGTTCTCTGGGGCCAACGTCCTGACTTTC. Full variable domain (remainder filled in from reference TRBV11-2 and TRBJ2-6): EAGVAQSPRYKIIEKRQSVAFWCNPISGHATLYWYQQILGQGPKLLIQFQNNGVVDDSQLPKDRFSAERLKGVDSTLKIQPAKLEDSAVYLCASSSLPGQSFSGANVLTFGAGSRLTVL.

CDR3 sequence reads: CASSSYVAGGEQYF. The CDR3 bases are TGTGCCAGCAGCTCCTATGTAGCGGGGGGCGAGCAGTACTTC. The V and J genes are TRBV7-9 and TRBJ2-7, with 10 bases lining up with TRBD2. The germline V gene encodes CDR1 SEHNR and CDR2 FQNEAQ (reference sequence). V shed 4 bases and J 6 bases; nucleotides not matched to a gene: 6. This CDR3 spans 14 amino acids.

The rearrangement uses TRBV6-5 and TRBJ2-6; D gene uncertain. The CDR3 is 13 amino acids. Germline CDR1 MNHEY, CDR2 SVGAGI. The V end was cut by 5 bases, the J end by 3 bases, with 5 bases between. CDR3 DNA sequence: TGTGCCAGCAGTCCGGTTGGGGCCAACGTCCTGACTTTC. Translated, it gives CASSPVGANVLTF.